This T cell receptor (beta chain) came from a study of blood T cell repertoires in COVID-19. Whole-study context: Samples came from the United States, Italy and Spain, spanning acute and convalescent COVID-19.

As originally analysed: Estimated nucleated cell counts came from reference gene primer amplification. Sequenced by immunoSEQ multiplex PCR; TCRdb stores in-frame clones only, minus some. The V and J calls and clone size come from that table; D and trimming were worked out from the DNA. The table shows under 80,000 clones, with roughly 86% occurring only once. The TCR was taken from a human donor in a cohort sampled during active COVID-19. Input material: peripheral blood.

This CDR3 reads CASSSMGLAGVGTQYF. The CDR3, as DNA: TGTGCCAGCAGCTCGATGGGGCTAGCGGGAGTTGGGACCCAGTACTTC. The rearrangement links TRBV7-2 to TRBJ2-5; 10 bases agree with TRBD2. The CDR3 covers 16 residues. With V trimmed by 4 bases and J by 7 bases, 12 bases remained unmatched. Germline V CDR1 and CDR2: SGHTA, FQGNSA.